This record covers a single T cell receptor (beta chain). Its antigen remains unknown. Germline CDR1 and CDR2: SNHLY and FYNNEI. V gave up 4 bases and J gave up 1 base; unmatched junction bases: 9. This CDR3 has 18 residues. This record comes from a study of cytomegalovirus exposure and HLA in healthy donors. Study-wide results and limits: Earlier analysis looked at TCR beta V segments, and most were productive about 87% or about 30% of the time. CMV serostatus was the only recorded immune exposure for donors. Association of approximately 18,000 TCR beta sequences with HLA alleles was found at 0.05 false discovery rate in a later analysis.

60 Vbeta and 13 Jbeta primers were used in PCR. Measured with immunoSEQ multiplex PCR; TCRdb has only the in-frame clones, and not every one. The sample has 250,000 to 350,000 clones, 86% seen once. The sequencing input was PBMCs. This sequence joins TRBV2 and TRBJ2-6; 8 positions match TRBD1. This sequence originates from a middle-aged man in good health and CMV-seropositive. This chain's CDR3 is CASSGRPGTGSGANVLTF. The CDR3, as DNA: TGTGCCAGCAGTGGACGCCCCGGGACAGGTTCTGGGGCCAACGTCCTGACTTTC.